These 9 T cell receptor beta chains came from one sample sequenced in a study of brain T cells in children with intractable seizures. Method: immunoSEQ multiplex PCR; TCRdb's copy keeps in-frame clones and lacks some. The sample records tens of thousands of clones, about 92% being singletons. Material: peripheral blood, obtained at surgery. The receptor set was obtained from a boy under three years old with tuberous sclerosis and intractable seizures.

The chain carries TRBV23-1 and TRBJ2-7, with D unresolved. TRBV23-1 carries the ORF label, with uncertain function. V was cut by 0 bases and J by 2 bases, with 17 bases left in between. CDR3 size: 17 residues. This CDR3 is CASSQSQTKDATYEQYF. DNA for the CDR3: TGCGCCAGCAGTCAATCGCAAACTAAGGACGCTACCTACGAGCAGTACTTC.

The CDR3 DNA follows: TGTGCCTGGAGTAATGGATATGGCTACACCTTC. Translated, it gives CAWSNGYGYTF. V is TRBV30 and J is TRBJ1-2; D uncertain. Germline-derived CDR1 and CDR2 are GTSNPN and SVGIG (reference sequence). Trimming stripped 2 bases from V and 5 bases from J, with 6 bases between. The CDR3 spans 11 residues.

The genes are TRBV7-9 and TRBJ2-1, with TRBD1 as a possible D gene (5 bases). The germline CDR1 and CDR2 sequences are SEHNR and FQNEAQ (reference sequence). V was trimmed by 3 bases and J by 3 bases, leaving 9 bases between them. The CDR3 covers 14 residues. The CDR3 DNA reads as TGTGCCAGCAGCTTTCAAGGGGACTACAATGAGCAGTTCTTC. Its protein is CASSFQGDYNEQFF.

This clone was recorded once. This rearrangement joins TRBV21-1 to TRBJ2-3; the table's TRBD2 call for D was not verified on the DNA. TRBV21-1 is a listed pseudogene. This CDR3 has 16 amino acids. The CDR3: CASSLMRKIPTHTQYF. In nucleotides, the CDR3 is TGTGCCAGCAGCCTCATGAGAAAGATCCCAACCCATACGCAGTATTTT.

The genes are TRBV25-1 and TRBJ2-5; D is possibly TRBD2 (5 bases). V was clipped by 4 bases and J by 5 bases, with 14 bases between them. The germline CDR1 and CDR2 sequences are MGHDK and SYGVNS. The CDR3 sequence is 14 residues long. Written as DNA, the CDR3 is TGTGCCAGCAGTGTCCCGGGGTTAGGGGAGACCCAGTACTTC. Translation gives CASSVPGLGETQYF.

This sequence joins TRBV7-9 and TRBJ2-2; 11 nucleotides match TRBD2. Germline lookup yields CDR1 SEHNR and CDR2 FQNEAQ (reference sequence). The CDR3 is 15 residues long. With 6 bases clipped from V and 6 bases from J, the junction kept 6 bases outside the gene matches. CDR3 in DNA: TGTGCCAGCAGTTACACTAGCGGGGGCGCCGGGGAGCTGTTTTTT. This sequence encodes CASSYTSGGAGELFF.

The chain uses TRBV7-3 and TRBJ2-7, with D hard to call. This CDR3 is built from 13 residues. V lost 2 bases to trimming and J lost 3 bases, with 8 bases between them. CDR1 and CDR2 from the germline V gene are SGHTA and FQGTGA. The DNA of the CDR3 is TGTGCCAGCAGCTTAGATCCAGGCTACGAGCAGTACTTC. It specifies CASSLDPGYEQYF.

The V and J genes are TRBV7-9 and TRBJ1-2, with 12 bases aligning to TRBD1. CDR1 SEHNR and CDR2 FQNEAQ come from the germline V gene (reference sequence). The CDR3 is made up of 19 amino acids. V dropped 2 bases and J dropped 6; count of bases not matched to a gene: 16. CDR3 region: CASSLFPGQGAGGLDGYTF. The CDR3 nucleotides are TGTGCCAGCAGCTTATTCCCGGGACAGGGGGCCGGAGGTCTCGATGGCTACACCTTC.

CDR3 nucleotide sequence: TGTGCCAGCAGTTCCGGGGGGCTGAGCTCCTACGAGCAGTACTTC. Translating gives CASSSGGLSSYEQYF. This rearrangement joins TRBV27 to TRBJ2-7; D perhaps matches TRBD2 (7 bases). CDR1 is MNHEY, CDR2 SMNVEV, per germline (reference sequence). Trimming shortened V by 4 bases and J by 0 bases, and 13 bases separated the two germline ends. The CDR3 is 15 residues long.